This T cell receptor beta chain was recorded in a study of blood T cell repertoires in COVID-19. Study in general: PBMCs, B-cell-depleted T cells, or T cells were the source of the cDNA or gDNA that made up the material.

Only in-frame clones appear in the TCRdb table, and some are missing; sequencing was by immunoSEQ multiplex PCR. Of around 200,000 clones in the sample, over 75% were seen once. Trimming stripped 5 bases from V and 0 bases from J, with 20 bases between. The CDR3 contains 18 residues. The source of this sequence is a woman of 80 years or more with active or convalescent COVID-19. The rearrangement links TRBV6-7 to TRBJ1-5, with D tentatively TRBD1 (6 bases). TRBV6-7 is given ORF status, its function remaining uncertain. Sequencing used peripheral blood. CDR3 protein: CASSNRVAQVDSNQPQHF. In DNA form, the CDR3 reads TGTGCCAGCAGTAACAGGGTAGCCCAGGTAGATAGCAATCAGCCCCAGCATTTT.